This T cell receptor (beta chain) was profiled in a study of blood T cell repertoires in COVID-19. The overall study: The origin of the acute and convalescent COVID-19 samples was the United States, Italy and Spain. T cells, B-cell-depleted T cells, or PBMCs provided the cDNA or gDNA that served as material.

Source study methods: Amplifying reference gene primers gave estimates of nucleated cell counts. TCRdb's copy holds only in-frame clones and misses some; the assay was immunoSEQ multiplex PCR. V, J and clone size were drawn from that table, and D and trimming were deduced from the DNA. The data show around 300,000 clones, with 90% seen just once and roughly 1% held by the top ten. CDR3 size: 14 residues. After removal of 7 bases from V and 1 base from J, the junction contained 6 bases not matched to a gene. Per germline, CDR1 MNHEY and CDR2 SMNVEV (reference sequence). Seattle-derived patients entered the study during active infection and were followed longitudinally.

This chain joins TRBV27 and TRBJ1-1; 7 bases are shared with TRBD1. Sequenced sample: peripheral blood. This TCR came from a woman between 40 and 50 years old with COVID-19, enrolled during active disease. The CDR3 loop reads CASKIGTENTEAFF. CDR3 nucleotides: TGTGCCAGCAAAATAGGGACAGAGAACACTGAAGCTTTCTTT.